The T cell receptor beta chain under discussion was sequenced for a study of identical twins. Findings of the study overall: Models underpredicted monozygotic twin sharing of out-of-frame TCR alpha.

Trimming shortened V by 3 bases and J by 2 bases, and 14 bases separated the two germline ends. Germline lookup yields CDR1 MNHEY and CDR2 SMNVEV (reference sequence). The CDR3 is made up of 16 amino acids. Template switching created a universal primer site, and the cDNA included unique molecular identifiers. Each CDR3 protein gets one entry after TCRdb re-called the 5' RACE reads with MiXCR. The repertoire holds 1.5 million to 2 million distinct CDR3 sequences, with about 30% as singletons. The table lists this clonotype with many counts. Its cognate antigen is unknown. The receptor's source is a newborn girl in good health. The sample taken for sequencing was cord blood. The chain is built from TRBV27 and TRBJ2-1; weak D call: TRBD2 (5 bases). DNA of the CDR3: TGTGCCAGCAGTTTCTTAGCGCGACTAACCTACAATGAGCAGTTCTTC. This gives the protein CASSFLARLTYNEQFF.